Listed here are 6 T cell receptor beta chains from one sample, sequenced in a study of vaccination and CD4 T cells after COVID-19. The Oncomine TCR Beta short-read assay sequenced DNA from cultured CD4+ T cells. TCRdb reprocessed the PCR reads with MiXCR, giving one entry per CDR3 protein. Of about 14,000 distinct CDR3 sequences listed, around 55% are singletons. These TCRs are of unknown antigen specificity. Treatment given: approximately nine-day PBMC culture with coronavirus spike peptide pools or control peptides (ViraFEST assay). Sequencing input: CD4+ T cells from blood, cultured in vitro. The origin of the receptors is a human donor who had recovered from COVID-19.

The chain links TRBV20-1 to TRBJ1-1; maybe TRBD1 (6 bases). V was trimmed by 5 bases and J by 3 bases, leaving 10 bases between them. Germline CDR1 and CDR2: DFQATT and SNEGSKA (reference sequence). There are 12 residues in the CDR3. The CDR3 region is CSALQGYTEAFF. The CDR3 DNA reads TGCAGTGCTTTACAGGGATACACTGAAGCTTTCTTT.

There are a few counts of this clonotype. The chain joins TRBV30 to TRBJ1-6; TRBD1 matches at 8 bases. CDR1 is GTSNPN and CDR2 is SVGIG in the germline V gene (reference sequence). The CDR3 covers 14 residues. Germline trimming cut 0 bases from V and 9 bases from J; bases unmatched to any gene: 4. The CDR3 here is CAWSVRRGRSPLHF. The CDR3, as DNA: TGTGCCTGGAGTGTTCGCAGGGGGCGTTCACCCCTCCACTTT.

This clonotype turned up a few times. The chain links TRBV29-1 to TRBJ2-2; D is perhaps TRBD1 or TRBD2 (5 bases each). This CDR3 is built from 14 residues. Deletions cut 6 bases from V and 1 base from J, with 12 bases between. Germline CDR1 is SQVTM and CDR2 is ANQGSEA. CDR3 nucleotide sequence: TGCAGCGTACCGGGACCCTTGAACACCGGGGAGCTGTTTTTT. Translated: CSVPGPLNTGELFF.

The chain carries TRBV20-1 and TRBJ2-1; TRBD2 matches at 8 bases. From germline, CDR1 is DFQATT and CDR2 SNEGSKA (reference sequence). The CDR3 consists of 12 residues. V was pared by 5 bases and J by 7 bases, with 4 bases of the junction left unmatched. The CDR3 loop is CSALGGRNEQFF. The CDR3 coding sequence is TGCAGTGCTTTGGGCGGGAGGAATGAGCAGTTCTTC.

This chain links TRBV25-1 with TRBJ2-1; no clear D. Trimming left V 5 bases short and J 9 bases short, with 8 bases between. The CDR3 loop spans 11 amino acids. The germline gives CDR1 MGHDK, CDR2 SYGVNS. The CDR3 loop reads CASSPSLEQFF. CDR3 DNA: TGTGCCAGCAGTCCGTCCCTTGAGCAGTTCTTC.

The chain uses TRBV20-1 and TRBJ2-3; 12 bases match TRBD1. Germline V gene lookup returns CDR1 DFQATT and CDR2 SNEGSKA (reference sequence). The V gene end was trimmed by 3 bases and the J gene end by 5 bases; junction bases not matched to a gene: 6. CDR3 length equals 15 residues. The CDR3 DNA sequence: TGCAGTGCTAGGGGACAGGGGGCAAGGGTAGATACGCAGTATTTT. Protein: CSARGQGARVDTQYF.